This passage covers 5 T cell receptor beta chains from one sample sequenced in a study of blood T cells in healthy people across ages. Next came a second PCR, run for about 7 to 12 cycles, which used a sample-barcoded 5' primer along with a J-beta primer mix. TCRdb fed the 5' RACE reads into MiXCR, producing one record per CDR3 protein. The sample includes around 900,000 distinct CDR3 sequences, around 26% seen only once; the top ten take 17%. The source material was blood. Source of these receptors: a woman older than 75 in good health.

Of note for this clonotype: This clone may be a read error of a much larger clone one base away. The rearrangement links TRBV7-9 to TRBJ2-7; D is tentatively TRBD1 or TRBD2 (5 bases each). Germline lookup yields CDR1 SEHNR and CDR2 FQNEAQ (reference sequence). Trimming pared 5 bases from V and 10 bases from J, leaving 18 bases between. The CDR3 consists of 13 residues. The CDR3 is CASSRSPDGAQYF. Written as DNA, the CDR3 is TGTGCCAGCAGCAGGTCACCAGACGGGGCCCAGTACTTC.

This clonotype was seen at least ten times. The CDR3 protein is CASSLTHRVPYEQYF. The CDR3 bases are TGTGCCAGCAGCCTTACCCATAGGGTTCCCTACGAGCAGTACTTC. The chain recombines TRBV12-3 or TRBV12-4 with TRBJ2-7; no definite D call. Trimming removed 6 bases at V and 2 bases at J, with 17 bases between. CDR3 size: 15 residues.

There are many counts of this clonotype. This rearrangement joins TRBV7-2 to TRBJ2-1; TRBD1 agrees at 9 bases. The CDR3 covers 15 residues. Germline-derived CDR1 and CDR2 are SGHTA and FQGNSA. Germline trimming cut 2 bases from V and 7 bases from J; bases unmatched to any gene: 6. DNA of the CDR3: TGTGCCAGCAGCTTAATGGACAGGGGCTCTAATGAGCAGTTCTTC. As protein: CASSLMDRGSNEQFF.

This sequence joins TRBV7-9 and TRBJ2-1; D tentatively fits TRBD1 or TRBD2 (5 bases each). CDR1 is SEHNR and CDR2 is FQNEAQ in the germline V gene (reference sequence). The CDR3 runs 17 residues. The V and J ends lost 5 bases and 0 bases respectively, with 17 bases between them. This chain's CDR3 is CASSRIGWGSSYNEQFF. The CDR3 DNA reads TGTGCCAGCAGCCGGATTGGTTGGGGGAGCTCCTACAATGAGCAGTTCTTC.

The gene calls are TRBV18 and TRBJ1-2; possibly TRBD1 for D (5 bases). V dropped 3 bases and J dropped 1 base, with 15 bases sitting between them. Germline values: CDR1 KGHSH, CDR2 LQKENI. The length of the CDR3 is 16 residues. CDR3 amino acids: CASSPVDGAVNYGYTF. For the CDR3, the DNA is TGTGCCAGCTCACCGGTGGATGGGGCAGTTAACTATGGCTACACCTTC. Full variable domain (missing parts from reference TRBV18 and TRBJ1-2): NAGVMQNPRHLVRRRGQEARLRCSPMKGHSHVYWYRQLPEEGLKFMVYLQKENIIDESGMPKERFSAEFPKEGPSILRIQQVVRGDSAAYFCASSPVDGAVNYGYTFGSGTRLTVV.